This T cell receptor (beta chain) was sequenced during a study of blood T cell repertoires in COVID-19. Overall study: Samples came from the United States, Italy and Spain, spanning acute and convalescent COVID-19. PBMCs, B-cell-depleted T cells, or T cells provided the cDNA or gDNA that made up the material.

As handled by the study authors: How many nucleated cells were present was estimated from reference gene primer amplification. Clones were sequenced by immunoSEQ multiplex PCR, and TCRdb holds only the in-frame ones, with some missing. D and trimming come from the DNA, and the V and J calls and clone size come from that table. The repertoire holds 120,000 or so clones, with 88% as singletons. This sequence was found in a man aged 50 to 59 with acute or convalescent COVID-19. Sequenced material: peripheral blood.

This CDR3 reads CASSPGGATNEKLFF. The CDR3 DNA is TGTGCCAGCTCACCAGGTGGAGCAACTAATGAAAAACTGTTTTTT. This chain links TRBV18 with TRBJ1-4, with D uncertain. CDR1 is KGHSH, CDR2 LQKENI, per germline. With 2 bases removed from V and 0 bases from J, the gap between germline ends came to 7 bases. This CDR3 contains 15 residues.